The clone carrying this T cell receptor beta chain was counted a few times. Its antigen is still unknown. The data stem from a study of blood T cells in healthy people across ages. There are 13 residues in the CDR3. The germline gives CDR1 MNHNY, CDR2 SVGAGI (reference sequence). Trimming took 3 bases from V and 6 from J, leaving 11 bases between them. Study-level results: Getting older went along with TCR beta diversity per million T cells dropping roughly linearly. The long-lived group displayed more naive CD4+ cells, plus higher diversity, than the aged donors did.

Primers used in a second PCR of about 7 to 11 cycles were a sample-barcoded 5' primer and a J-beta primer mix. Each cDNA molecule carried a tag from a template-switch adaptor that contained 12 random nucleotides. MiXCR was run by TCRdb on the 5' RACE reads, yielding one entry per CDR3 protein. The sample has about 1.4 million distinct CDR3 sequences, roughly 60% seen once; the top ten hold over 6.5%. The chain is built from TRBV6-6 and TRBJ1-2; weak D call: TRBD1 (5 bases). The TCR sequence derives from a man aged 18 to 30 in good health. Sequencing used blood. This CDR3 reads CASSYGGADGYTF. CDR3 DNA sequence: TGTGCCAGCAGTTATGGGGGTGCGGATGGCTACACCTTC.